These 2 T cell receptor beta chains share one sample of origin, sequenced in a study of T-cell reconstitution after alpha-beta-depleted transplantation in children. Unique molecular identifiers were incorporated into the prepared TCRbeta library. MiXCR was run by TCRdb on the PCR reads, yielding one entry per CDR3 protein. There are about 440,000 distinct CDR3 sequences in the sample; approximately 42% occur only once, and around 29% lies in the top ten. This specimen consisted of PBMCs, obtained before TCRalphabeta/CD19-depleted stem cell transplant. Receptor source: a girl aged 2-9 years with aplastic anemia, due to receive a stem cell transplant.

The gene calls are TRBV5-1 and TRBJ2-2; unclear D gene. The CDR3 runs to 17 residues. Germline-derived CDR1 and CDR2 are SGHRS and YFSETQ. Trimming shortened V by 0 bases and J by 5 bases, and 17 bases separated the two germline ends. CDR3 sequence (DNA): TGCGCCAGCAGCTTGGCCTATGGCAAGGGTCGAACCGGGGAGCTGTTTTTT. Translated: CASSLAYGKGRTGELFF.

The rearrangement joins TRBV14 to TRBJ2-3; a weak D match, TRBD2 (6 bases). The CDR3 sequence is 17 residues long. The germline V and J ends were trimmed by 0 bases and 2 bases, with 15 bases remaining between them. CDR1 is SGHDN and CDR2 is FVKESK in the germline V gene. As DNA, the CDR3 is TGTGCCAGCAGCCAAGATAGTCCGGGAGAGCACACAGATACGCAGTATTTT. Amino acids: CASSQDSPGEHTDTQYF.